This T cell receptor beta chain was captured in a study of cytomegalovirus exposure and HLA in healthy donors. The PCR used 60 Vbeta and 13 Jbeta primers. Only in-frame clones appear in the TCRdb table, and some are missing; sequencing was by immunoSEQ multiplex PCR. Of more than 90,000 clones in the sample, roughly three quarters are singletons; the top ten hold almost 3%. A word on this clone: Its antigen is currently unknown.

This CDR3 contains 15 residues. After removal of 6 bases from V and 4 bases from J, the junction contained 11 bases not matched to a gene. Germline V CDR1 and CDR2: MNHNY, SVGAGI (reference sequence). The study's findings and limits: In a later analysis, compared with equally common non-associated chains, HLA-associated beta chains were more expanded.

Healthy bone marrow donors supplied every sample. This TCR came from a young woman in good health and CMV-seropositive. Input material: PBMCs. The V gene is TRBV6-6, the J gene TRBJ1-2; 7 nucleotides align to TRBD1. The CDR3 DNA reads as TGTGCCAGCAGGGAGGCTCGACAGGGAGGCTATGGCTACACCTTC. Protein sequence: CASREARQGGYGYTF.